A selection of T cell receptor beta chains follows, all from one sample in a study of cytomegalovirus exposure and HLA in healthy donors. TCRdb's copy holds only in-frame clones and misses some; the assay was immunoSEQ multiplex PCR. In total, the table holds 40,000 to 50,000 clones. Source material: PBMCs. These receptors were obtained from a man between 25 and 39 years old in good health and CMV-seronegative. The CDR3 runs from the conserved cysteine through the conserved F or W. A D gene is named only where the DNA matches it firmly. Size is omitted from some rows. Given values are once, few, many or a class for expanded clones.

v_gene: TRBV5-1; abundance: .; j_gene: TRBJ2-7; d_gene: .; CDR3nt: TGCGCCAGCAGCTTAGGCCGGGGTGAGCAGTACTTC; CDR3aa: CASSLGRGEQYF
v_gene: TRBV6-6; abundance: .; j_gene: TRBJ2-5; d_gene: .; CDR3nt: TGTGCCAGCAGTCGTGACAGTCCAGAGACCCAGTACTTC; CDR3aa: CASSRDSPETQYF
v_gene: TRBV23-1; abundance: .; j_gene: TRBJ2-7; d_gene: TRBD2; CDR3nt: TGCGCCAGCAGTTGCACGACTAGCTGGGCTTCCTACGAGCAGTACTTC; CDR3aa: CASSCTTSWASYEQYF
v_gene: TRBV4-1; abundance: .; j_gene: TRBJ1-5; d_gene: .; CDR3nt: TGCGCCAGCACCCCGGGGGTTTTAAATCAGCCCCAGCATTTT; CDR3aa: CASTPGVLNQPQHF
v_gene: TRBV5-1; abundance: .; j_gene: TRBJ1-2; d_gene: .; CDR3nt: TGCGCCAGCAGCTTGGAGGTACAGGGCGGTGGCTACACCTTC; CDR3aa: CASSLEVQGGGYTF
v_gene: TRBV18; abundance: .; j_gene: TRBJ1-2; d_gene: .; CDR3nt: TGTGCCAGCTCAGACCAGGCTAACTATGGCTACACCTTC; CDR3aa: CASSDQANYGYTF
v_gene: TRBV18; abundance: .; j_gene: TRBJ1-1; d_gene: TRBD1; CDR3nt: TGTGCCAGCTCACCCCGGGACAGAAGACCGAACACTGAAGCTTTCTTT; CDR3aa: CASSPRDRRPNTEAFF
v_gene: TRBV30; abundance: .; j_gene: TRBJ1-1; d_gene: .; CDR3nt: TGTGCCTGGACCCTCTTAGCCCGCAGGGACACTGAAGCTTTCTTT; CDR3aa: CAWTLLARRDTEAFF
v_gene: TRBV29-1; abundance: .; j_gene: TRBJ2-5; d_gene: TRBD1; CDR3nt: TGCAGCGTTCTGCGTGGGACAGGCCTTCAAGAGACCCAGTACTTC; CDR3aa: CSVLRGTGLQETQYF
v_gene: TRBV15; abundance: .; j_gene: TRBJ1-4; d_gene: TRBD1; CDR3nt: TGTGCCACCAGCAGGATAACAGGGGGAATGGGAAAACTGTTTTTT; CDR3aa: CATSRITGGMGKLFF
v_gene: TRBV6-6; abundance: .; j_gene: TRBJ2-1; d_gene: TRBD1; CDR3nt: TGTGCCAGCAGTTTCGAAGACAGGGGGCCCTACAATGAGCAGTTCTTC; CDR3aa: CASSFEDRGPYNEQFF
v_gene: TRBV4-3; abundance: .; j_gene: TRBJ1-5; d_gene: .; CDR3nt: TGCGCCAGCAGCCAAGATATGGCAGGGTACCAGCCCCAGCATTTT; CDR3aa: CASSQDMAGYQPQHF
v_gene: TRBV13; abundance: .; j_gene: TRBJ2-7; d_gene: TRBD2; CDR3nt: TGTGCCAGCAGCGGGGGGGGATTCTACGAGCAGTACTTC; CDR3aa: CASSGGGFYEQYF
v_gene: TRBV4-1; abundance: .; j_gene: TRBJ2-7; d_gene: TRBD2; CDR3nt: TGCGCCAGCAGTCCTACTAGCGGGAGGTCCTACGAGCAGTACTTC; CDR3aa: CASSPTSGRSYEQYF
v_gene: TRBV6-6; abundance: .; j_gene: TRBJ2-1; d_gene: TRBD2; CDR3nt: TGTGCCAGCAGCCGCGGGACTAGCATTAATGAGCAGTTCTTC; CDR3aa: CASSRGTSINEQFF
v_gene: TRBV7-2; abundance: .; j_gene: TRBJ1-5; d_gene: .; CDR3nt: TGTGCCAGCAGCCCGGACGGGGTTATAAGCAATCAGCCCCAGCATTTT; CDR3aa: CASSPDGVISNQPQHF
v_gene: TRBV9; abundance: .; j_gene: TRBJ1-1; d_gene: .; CDR3nt: TGTGCCAGCAGCAAGGGGGGGAGGAACACTGAAGCTTTCTTT; CDR3aa: CASSKGGRNTEAFF
v_gene: TRBV9; abundance: .; j_gene: TRBJ2-1; d_gene: TRBD2; CDR3nt: TGTGCCAGCAGCGGAACTAGCGGGAGTGGCAATGAGCAGTTCTTC; CDR3aa: CASSGTSGSGNEQFF
v_gene: TRBV9; abundance: .; j_gene: TRBJ2-3; d_gene: .; CDR3nt: TGTGCCAGCAGCCTCCCGACCGCGGGTACGCAGTATTTT; CDR3aa: CASSLPTAGTQYF
v_gene: TRBV30; abundance: .; j_gene: TRBJ1-2; d_gene: .; CDR3nt: TGTGCCTGGACCGTGGGGACACCGGTTCTCACCTTC; CDR3aa: CAWTVGTPVLTF
v_gene: TRBV5-6; abundance: .; j_gene: TRBJ1-2; d_gene: TRBD1; CDR3nt: TGTGCCAGCAGCCTAGTCGACCGGGACAGGGTCGTTGGCTACACCTTC; CDR3aa: CASSLVDRDRVVGYTF
v_gene: TRBV7-9; abundance: medium-sized; j_gene: TRBJ2-1; d_gene: .; CDR3nt: TGTGCCAGCAGCTTAGTGCTGGAGGGCCATGAGCAGTTCTTC; CDR3aa: CASSLVLEGHEQFF
v_gene: TRBV5-6; abundance: .; j_gene: TRBJ1-2; d_gene: .; CDR3nt: TGTGCCAGCAGGGCCGGGACACGGTATGGCTACACCTTC; CDR3aa: CASRAGTRYGYTF
v_gene: TRBV29-1; abundance: .; j_gene: TRBJ2-1; d_gene: .; CDR3nt: TGCAGCGTTGTGGGGGGAGAGGGCATCAATGAGCAGTTCTTC; CDR3aa: CSVVGGEGINEQFF
v_gene: TRBV4-1; abundance: .; j_gene: TRBJ2-7; d_gene: TRBD1; CDR3nt: TGCGCCAGCAGCCAGTTGGAACTACTAAGGGGGCCCGCCTACGAGCAGTACTTC; CDR3aa: CASSQLELLRGPAYEQYF
v_gene: TRBV18; abundance: .; j_gene: TRBJ2-1; d_gene: TRBD1; CDR3nt: TGTGCCAGCTCACCGGGGACAGGGGTGGGTATGGATGAGCAGTTCTTC; CDR3aa: CASSPGTGVGMDEQFF
v_gene: TRBV29-1; abundance: .; j_gene: TRBJ1-2; d_gene: .; CDR3nt: TGCAGCGTTGGAGGACAGACTCTTAACTATGGCTACACCTTC; CDR3aa: CSVGGQTLNYGYTF
v_gene: TRBV18; abundance: .; j_gene: TRBJ1-6; d_gene: TRBD1; CDR3nt: TGTGCCAGCTCACGGGACAGTAATTCACCCCTCCACTTT; CDR3aa: CASSRDSNSPLHF
v_gene: TRBV7-9; abundance: .; j_gene: TRBJ1-2; d_gene: .; CDR3nt: TGTGCCAGCAGTCGCGGGACGGCTTACTATGGCTACACCTTC; CDR3aa: CASSRGTAYYGYTF
v_gene: TRBV6-5; abundance: .; j_gene: TRBJ2-7; d_gene: TRBD2; CDR3nt: TGTGCCAGCAGTTACGTGGCGGGAGCTACCTACGAGCAGTACTTC; CDR3aa: CASSYVAGATYEQYF
v_gene: TRBV7-2; abundance: .; j_gene: TRBJ2-3; d_gene: .; CDR3nt: TGTGCCAGCAGCCTATCAATGTCATCAGATACGCAGTATTTT; CDR3aa: CASSLSMSSDTQYF
v_gene: TRBV4-2; abundance: .; j_gene: TRBJ2-7; d_gene: TRBD1; CDR3nt: TGTGCCAGCAGCCACCTGGGGACAGGGGTAAACTACGAGCAGTACTTC; CDR3aa: CASSHLGTGVNYEQYF
v_gene: TRBV19; abundance: .; j_gene: TRBJ1-3; d_gene: .; CDR3nt: TGTGCCAGTAGGGTGAAAAGGGAGTTCTCTGGAAACACCATATATTTT; CDR3aa: CASRVKREFSGNTIYF
v_gene: TRBV4-3; abundance: .; j_gene: TRBJ1-2; d_gene: TRBD1; CDR3nt: TGCGCCAGCAGCCAAGGGTCGACAGGGAACTATGGCTACACCTTC; CDR3aa: CASSQGSTGNYGYTF
v_gene: TRBV7-9; abundance: .; j_gene: TRBJ2-5; d_gene: TRBD2; CDR3nt: TGTGCCGGATACCGGAATAGCGGGAGTTGGGAGACCCAGTACTTC; CDR3aa: CAGYRNSGSWETQYF
v_gene: TRBV4-3; abundance: .; j_gene: TRBJ2-1; d_gene: .; CDR3nt: TGCGCCAGCAGCCAAGACCCGCAGGGTGATGAGCAGTTCTTC; CDR3aa: CASSQDPQGDEQFF
v_gene: TRBV7-2; abundance: .; j_gene: TRBJ2-1; d_gene: TRBD2; CDR3nt: TGTGCCAGCAGCTCCCGCGGGAGAATTATGAATGAGCAGTTCTTC; CDR3aa: CASSSRGRIMNEQFF
v_gene: TRBV7-2; abundance: .; j_gene: TRBJ2-7; d_gene: TRBD2; CDR3nt: TGTGCCAGCAGGTCCCTTCTAGGGACTACCTACGAGCAGTACTTC; CDR3aa: CASRSLLGTTYEQYF
v_gene: TRBV4-1; abundance: .; j_gene: TRBJ2-7; d_gene: TRBD1; CDR3nt: TGCGCCAGCAGCCAAAGAGGGACAGGGGGCTACGAGCAGTACTTC; CDR3aa: CASSQRGTGGYEQYF
v_gene: TRBV4-3; abundance: .; j_gene: TRBJ2-7; d_gene: .; CDR3nt: TGCGCCAGCAGCCAAGCTGCCTCGAACTGGGAGCAGTACTTC; CDR3aa: CASSQAASNWEQYF
v_gene: TRBV18; abundance: .; j_gene: TRBJ2-7; d_gene: TRBD1; CDR3nt: TGTGCCAGCTCCCAGGGGGTTCCTTCCTACGAGCAGTACTTC; CDR3aa: CASSQGVPSYEQYF
v_gene: TRBV6-6; abundance: .; j_gene: TRBJ1-2; d_gene: .; CDR3nt: TGTGCCAGCAGTTACGGGGGTGTTGGGGGGATGGACACCTTC; CDR3aa: CASSYGGVGGMDTF